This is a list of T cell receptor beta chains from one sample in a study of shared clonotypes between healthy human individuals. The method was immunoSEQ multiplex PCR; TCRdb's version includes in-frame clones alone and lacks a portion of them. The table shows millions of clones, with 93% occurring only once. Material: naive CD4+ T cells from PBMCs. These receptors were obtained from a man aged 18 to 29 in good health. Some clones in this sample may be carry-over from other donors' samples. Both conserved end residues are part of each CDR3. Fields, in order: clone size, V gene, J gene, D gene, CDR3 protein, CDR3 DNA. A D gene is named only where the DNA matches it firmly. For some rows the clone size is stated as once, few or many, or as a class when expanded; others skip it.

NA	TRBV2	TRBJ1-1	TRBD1	CASSEATGSSEAFF	TGTGCCAGCAGTGAAGCGACAGGGAGCTCTGAAGCTTTCTTT
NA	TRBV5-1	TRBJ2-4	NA	CASSPGSLAKNIQYF	TGCGCCAGCAGCCCAGGGTCCCTAGCGAAAAACATTCAGTACTTC
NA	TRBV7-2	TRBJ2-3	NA	CASSLRRDGSTDTQYF	TGTGCCAGCAGCTTAAGACGGGACGGGAGCACAGATACGCAGTATTTT
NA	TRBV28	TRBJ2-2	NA	CASKTLTGELFF	TGTGCCAGCAAGACACTCACCGGGGAGCTGTTTTTT
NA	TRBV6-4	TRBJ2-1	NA	CASSLLSGPYNEQFF	TGTGCCAGCAGTCTTCTTAGCGGACCCTACAATGAGCAGTTCTTC
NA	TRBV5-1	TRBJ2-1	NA	CASSLAAGASYNEQFF	TGCGCCAGCAGCTTGGCCGCGGGGGCGAGCTACAATGAGCAGTTCTTC
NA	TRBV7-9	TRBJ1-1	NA	CASSRSGTEAFF	TGTGCCAGCAGCCGATCAGGGACTGAAGCTTTCTTT
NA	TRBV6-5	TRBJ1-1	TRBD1	CASSPQGAHTEAFF	TGTGCCAGCAGCCCACAGGGGGCCCACACTGAAGCTTTCTTT
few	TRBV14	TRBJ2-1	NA	CATSQGRLGNEQFF	TGTGCCACCTCACAGGGTCGCCTAGGGAATGAGCAGTTCTTC
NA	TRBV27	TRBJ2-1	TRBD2	CASSLEAGVYNEQFF	TGTGCCAGCAGTTTAGAAGCGGGAGTTTACAATGAGCAGTTCTTC
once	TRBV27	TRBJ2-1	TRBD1	CASTNVYRGRSYNEQFF	TGTGCCAGCACTAATGTCTACAGGGGGCGGTCCTACAATGAGCAGTTCTTC
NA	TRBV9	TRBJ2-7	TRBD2	CASSVSSGGPYEQYF	TGTGCCAGCAGCGTTTCTAGCGGGGGGCCCTACGAGCAGTACTTC
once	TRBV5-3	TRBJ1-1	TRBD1	CARSCNYPHRGNTEAFF	TGTGCCAGAAGCTGCAATTATCCGCACAGGGGGAACACTGAAGCTTTCTTT
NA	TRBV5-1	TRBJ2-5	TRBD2	CASIRTSGNETQYF	TGCGCCAGCATTAGGACTAGCGGGAACGAGACCCAGTACTTC
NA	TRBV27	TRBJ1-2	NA	CASSRGPAYGYTF	TGTGCCAGCAGCCGAGGGCCAGCCTATGGCTACACCTTC
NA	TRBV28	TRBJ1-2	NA	CASSDNLRGYTF	TGTGCCAGCAGTGACAACTTGAGAGGCTACACCTTC
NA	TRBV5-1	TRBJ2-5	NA	CASSLFGAGETQYF	TGCGCCAGCAGCTTGTTTGGGGCGGGAGAGACCCAGTACTTC
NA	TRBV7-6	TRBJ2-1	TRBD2	CASSLALVLAGGPDEQFF	TGTGCCAGCAGCTTAGCGTTAGTACTAGCGGGAGGTCCGGATGAGCAGTTCTTC
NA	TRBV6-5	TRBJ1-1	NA	CASSYSNTEAFF	TGTGCCAGCAGTTACTCAAACACTGAAGCTTTCTTT
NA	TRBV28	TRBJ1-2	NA	CARLLQSSNSGYTF	TGTGCCAGACTCCTACAGAGTTCTAACTCTGGCTACACCTTC
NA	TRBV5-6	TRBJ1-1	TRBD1	CASSHIMDRENTEAFF	TGTGCCAGCAGCCATATCATGGACAGGGAGAACACTGAAGCTTTCTTT
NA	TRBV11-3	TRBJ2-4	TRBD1	CASSRDRGITKNIQYF	TGTGCCAGCAGCCGGGACAGGGGAATCACCAAAAACATTCAGTACTTC
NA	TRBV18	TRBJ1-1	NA	CASSPQNTGNTEAFF	TGTGCCAGCTCACCGCAAAATACAGGTAACACTGAAGCTTTCTTT
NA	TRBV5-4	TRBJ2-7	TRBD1	CASRQDRGNNEQYF	TGTGCCAGCAGACAGGACAGGGGGAACAACGAGCAGTACTTC
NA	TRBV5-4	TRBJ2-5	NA	CASSIQVASIETQYF	TGTGCCAGCAGCATTCAAGTGGCTAGTATTGAGACCCAGTACTTC
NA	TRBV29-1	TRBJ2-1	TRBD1	CSGVGQGYNEQFF	TGCAGCGGGGTAGGACAGGGGTACAATGAGCAGTTCTTC
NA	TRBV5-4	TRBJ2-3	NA	CASSPLSSSTDTQYF	TGTGCCAGCAGCCCACTATCCTCTAGCACAGATACGCAGTATTTT
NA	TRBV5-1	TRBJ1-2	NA	CASSLIGDYGYTF	TGCGCCAGCAGCTTAATAGGGGACTATGGCTACACCTTC
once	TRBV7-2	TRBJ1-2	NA	CASTLFWQTNYGYTF	TGTGCCAGCACCCTTTTTTGGCAGACCAACTATGGCTACACCTTC
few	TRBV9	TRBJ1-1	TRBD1	CASSLTGENTEAFF	TGTGCCAGCAGCCTTACAGGGGAGAACACTGAAGCTTTCTTT
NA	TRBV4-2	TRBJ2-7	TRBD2	CASSQGTSGRAGEQYF	TGTGCCAGCAGCCAAGGGACTAGCGGGAGGGCTGGCGAGCAGTACTTC
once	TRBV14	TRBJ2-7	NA	CASSQGLADYEQYF	TGTGCCAGCAGCCAAGGCCTGGCCGACTACGAGCAGTACTTC
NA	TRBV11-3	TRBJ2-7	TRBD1	CASSYRDRGPPAYEQYF	TGTGCCAGCAGCTACCGGGACAGGGGGCCCCCCGCCTACGAGCAGTACTTC
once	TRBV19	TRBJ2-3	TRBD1	CASSFRQGAPTDTQYF	TGTGCCAGTAGTTTCCGACAGGGGGCGCCAACAGATACGCAGTATTTT
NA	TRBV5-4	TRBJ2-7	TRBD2	CASSFMGLAGDEQYF	TGTGCCAGCAGCTTTATGGGACTAGCGGGAGACGAGCAGTACTTC
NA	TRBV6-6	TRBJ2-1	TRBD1	CASSLHDRVPYNEQFF	TGTGCCAGCAGTCTTCACGACAGGGTCCCCTACAATGAGCAGTTCTTC
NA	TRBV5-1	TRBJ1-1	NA	CASTRVGYTEAFF	TGCGCCAGCACCCGGGTCGGGTACACTGAAGCTTTCTTT
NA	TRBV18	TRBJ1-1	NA	CASSPSTSGAFF	TGTGCCAGCTCACCTAGTACCTCGGGGGCTTTCTTT
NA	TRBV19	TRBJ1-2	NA	CASSNVLGGPGGYTF	TGTGCCAGTAGTAACGTCCTCGGAGGGCCGGGTGGCTACACCTTC
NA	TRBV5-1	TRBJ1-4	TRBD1	CASSLVVGQGYEKLFF	TGCGCCAGCAGCTTGGTTGTAGGACAGGGGTATGAAAAACTGTTTTTT
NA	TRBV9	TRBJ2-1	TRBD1	CASSAPGQGNNEQFF	TGTGCCAGCAGCGCCCCGGGACAGGGAAACAATGAGCAGTTCTTC
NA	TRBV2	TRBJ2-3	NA	CASAARGYADTQYF	TGTGCCAGCGCAGCGAGGGGGTATGCAGATACGCAGTATTTT
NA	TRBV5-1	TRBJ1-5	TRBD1	CASSSTTDRVCNQPQHF	TGCGCCAGCAGCTCAACGACCGACAGGGTGTGCAATCAGCCCCAGCATTTT